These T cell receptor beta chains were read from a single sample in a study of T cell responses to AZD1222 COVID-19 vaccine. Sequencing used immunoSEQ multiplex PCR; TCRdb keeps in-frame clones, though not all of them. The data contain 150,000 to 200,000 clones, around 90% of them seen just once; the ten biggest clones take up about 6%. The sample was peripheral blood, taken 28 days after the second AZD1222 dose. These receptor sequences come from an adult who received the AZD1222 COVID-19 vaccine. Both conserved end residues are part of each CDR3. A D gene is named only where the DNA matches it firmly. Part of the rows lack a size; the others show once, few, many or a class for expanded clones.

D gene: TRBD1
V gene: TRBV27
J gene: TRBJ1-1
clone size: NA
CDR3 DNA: TGTGCCAGCAGTTTCTGGGGACAGGGGTTAGAGAACACTGAAGCTTTCTTT
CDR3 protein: CASSFWGQGLENTEAFF

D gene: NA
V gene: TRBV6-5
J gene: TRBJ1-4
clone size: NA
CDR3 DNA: TGTGCCAGCAGCTCGCCGGCAACTAATGAAAAACTGTTTTTT
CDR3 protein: CASSSPATNEKLFF

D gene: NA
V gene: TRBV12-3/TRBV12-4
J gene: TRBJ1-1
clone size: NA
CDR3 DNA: TGTGCCAGCAGTTTTCCAGAGAACACTGAAGCTTTCTTT
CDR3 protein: CASSFPENTEAFF

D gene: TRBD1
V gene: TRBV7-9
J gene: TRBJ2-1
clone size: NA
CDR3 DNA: TGTGCCAGCAGCTTACCCGGGACAGTTCAGGGGATTGAGCAGTTCTTC
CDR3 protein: CASSLPGTVQGIEQFF

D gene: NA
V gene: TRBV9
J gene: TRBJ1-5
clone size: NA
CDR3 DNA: TGTGCCAGCAGCGTGTCACACCTAAGCAATCAGCCCCAGCATTTT
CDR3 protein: CASSVSHLSNQPQHF

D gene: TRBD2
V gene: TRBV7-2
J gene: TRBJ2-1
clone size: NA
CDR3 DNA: TGTGCCAGCAGGGGGACTATTAGCAATGAGCAGTTCTTC
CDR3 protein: CASRGTISNEQFF

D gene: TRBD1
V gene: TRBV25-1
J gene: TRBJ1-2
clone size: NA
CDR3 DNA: TGTGCCAGCAGTGAAGGGGGGAACAGGGGCCGCTATGGCTACACCTTC
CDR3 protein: CASSEGGNRGRYGYTF

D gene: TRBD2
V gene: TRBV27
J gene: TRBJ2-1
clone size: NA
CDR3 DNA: TGTGCCAGCAGGGCCCCGGCTAGCGGGATTCGGTACTACAATGAGCAGTTCTTC
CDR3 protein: CASRAPASGIRYYNEQFF

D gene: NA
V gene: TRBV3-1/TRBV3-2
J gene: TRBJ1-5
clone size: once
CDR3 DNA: TGTGCCAGCAGCCCGACCTTTGGTAGCAATCAGCCCCAGCATTTT
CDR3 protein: CASSPTFGSNQPQHF

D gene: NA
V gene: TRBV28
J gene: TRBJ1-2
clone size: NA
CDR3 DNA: TGTGCCAGCAGCCCCGGACAGATGTTCGATGGCTACACCTTC
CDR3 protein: CASSPGQMFDGYTF

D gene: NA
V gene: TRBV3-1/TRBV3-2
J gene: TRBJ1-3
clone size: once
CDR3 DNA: TGTGCCAGCAGCCAACGGGGGGCTGGAAACACCATATATTTT
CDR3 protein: CASSQRGAGNTIYF

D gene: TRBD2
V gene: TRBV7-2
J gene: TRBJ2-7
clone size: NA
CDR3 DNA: TGTGCCAGCAGCTTAGGAGTCCCTAGCGGGACCTACGAGCAGTACTTC
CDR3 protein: CASSLGVPSGTYEQYF

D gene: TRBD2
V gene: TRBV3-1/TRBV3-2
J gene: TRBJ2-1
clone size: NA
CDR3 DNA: TGTGCCAGCAGTCAAACCCTAGCGGGATTCTATGAGCAGTTCTTC
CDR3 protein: CASSQTLAGFYEQFF

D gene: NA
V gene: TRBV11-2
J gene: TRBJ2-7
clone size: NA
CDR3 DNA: TGTGCCAGCAGCCCTAGACAGGGAGGCTACGAGCAGTACTTC
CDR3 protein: CASSPRQGGYEQYF

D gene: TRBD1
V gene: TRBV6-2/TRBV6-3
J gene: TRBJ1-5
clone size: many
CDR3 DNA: TGTGCCAGCAGTCACACAGGGGCCGCAAATCAGCCCCAGCATTTT
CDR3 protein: CASSHTGAANQPQHF

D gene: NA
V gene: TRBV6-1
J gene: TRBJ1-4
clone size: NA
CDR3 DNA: TGTGCCAGCAGTGATCCCAGGGTTCCTCATGAAAAACTGTTTTTT
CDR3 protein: CASSDPRVPHEKLFF

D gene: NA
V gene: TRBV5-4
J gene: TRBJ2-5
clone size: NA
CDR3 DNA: TGTGCCAGCAGCTCCAAGGAGACCCAGTACTTC
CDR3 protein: CASSSKETQYF

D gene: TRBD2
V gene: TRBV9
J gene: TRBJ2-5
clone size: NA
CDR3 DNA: TGTGCCAGCAGCGTAGCTACGGGAGGGGGCCAAGAGACCCAGTACTTC
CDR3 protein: CASSVATGGGQETQYF

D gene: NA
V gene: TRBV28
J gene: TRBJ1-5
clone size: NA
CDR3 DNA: TGTGCCAGCAGTTTAGGTCCAGGGAATAGCAATCAGCCCCAGCATTTT
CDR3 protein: CASSLGPGNSNQPQHF

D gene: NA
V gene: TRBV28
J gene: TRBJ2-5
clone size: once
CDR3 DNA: TGTGCCAGCAGTCGCGGGGCCGAGACCCAGTACTTC
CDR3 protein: CASSRGAETQYF

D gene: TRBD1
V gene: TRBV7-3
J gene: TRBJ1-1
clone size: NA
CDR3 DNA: TGTGCCAGCAGCCCAGGACAGGTTGGTCTGAACACTGAAGCTTTCTTT
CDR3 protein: CASSPGQVGLNTEAFF

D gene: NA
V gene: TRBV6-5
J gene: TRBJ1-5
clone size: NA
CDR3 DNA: TGTGCCAGCAGCCGGGAGGGGAATCAGCCCCAGCATTTT
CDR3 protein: CASSREGNQPQHF

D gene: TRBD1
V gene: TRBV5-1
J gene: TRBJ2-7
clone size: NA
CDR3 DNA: TGCGCCAGCAGCTTGGCCGGGACAGGGGGCCGCGAGCAGTACTTC
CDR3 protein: CASSLAGTGGREQYF